This entry features one T cell receptor (beta chain) sequence. Its antigen remains unidentified. The data were produced by immunoSEQ multiplex PCR, yet TCRdb's version contains in-frame clones alone and is incomplete. The sample includes under 200,000 clones, 91% of them seen just once. The data were obtained in a study of T cell responses to AZD1222 COVID-19 vaccine. Germline V CDR1 and CDR2: SGHDT, YYEEEE. V gave up 10 bases and J gave up 8 bases, with 18 bases separating them. This CDR3 is 12 amino acids long. Findings of the study overall: Donors were chiefly white British, with a greater number of females, and clonal diversity was perhaps underestimated. Seropositivity was recorded at baseline in only 6 or 7 AZD1222 recipients.

The chain has TRBV5-6 and TRBJ1-2; perhaps TRBD1 as D (6 bases). The material sequenced was peripheral blood, taken on day 0 of AZD1222 vaccination. This sequence was found in an adult in good health. The chain's CDR3 is CASSRQGLGYTF. The CDR3 nucleotides are TGTGCCTCCTCGCGGCAGGGGTTGGGCTACACCTTC.